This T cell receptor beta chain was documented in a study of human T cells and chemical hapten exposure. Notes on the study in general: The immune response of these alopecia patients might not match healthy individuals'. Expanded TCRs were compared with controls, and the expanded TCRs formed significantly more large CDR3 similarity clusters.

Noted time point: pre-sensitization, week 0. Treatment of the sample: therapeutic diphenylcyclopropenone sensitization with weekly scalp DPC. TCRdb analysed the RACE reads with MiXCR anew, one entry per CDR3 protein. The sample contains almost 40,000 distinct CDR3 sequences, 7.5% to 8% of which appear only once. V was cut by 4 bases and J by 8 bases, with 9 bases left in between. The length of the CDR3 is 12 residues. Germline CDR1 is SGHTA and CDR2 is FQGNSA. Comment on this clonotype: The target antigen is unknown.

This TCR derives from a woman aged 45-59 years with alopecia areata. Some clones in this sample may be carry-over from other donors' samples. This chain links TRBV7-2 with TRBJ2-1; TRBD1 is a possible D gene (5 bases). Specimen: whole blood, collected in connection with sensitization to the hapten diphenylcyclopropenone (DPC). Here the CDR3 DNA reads TGTGCCAGCAGCTCCTACAGGTATGAGCAGTTCTTC. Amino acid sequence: CASSSYRYEQFF.